Below, one T cell receptor beta chain is given with its context. Its cognate antigen is unknown. The record originates from a study of vaccination and CD4 T cells after COVID-19. About the research overall: Samples taken post-COVID came a median 101 days after diagnosis, ranging from 35 to 161. Stimulation of the cells used overlapping spike peptide pools from SARS-CoV-2 and from the common cold coronaviruses HCoV-NL63, HCoV-OC43 and HCoV-229E.

The treatment denotes: approximately nine-day PBMC culture with coronavirus spike peptide pools or control peptides (ViraFEST assay). Sequencing of the DNA from cultured CD4+ T cells was carried out with the Oncomine TCR Beta short-read assay. TCRdb re-called the PCR reads through MiXCR, storing one row per CDR3 protein. This sample carries more than 10,000 distinct CDR3 sequences, 55% to 75% of them seen once, and the ten largest clones take 7.5% to 9%. Study-level points and caveats: Median numbers of SARS-CoV-2-reactive clonotypes increased from approximately 23 to 38 (not a significant change).

Per the germline V gene, CDR1 is DFQATT and CDR2 is SNEGSKA (reference sequence). The CDR3 has 14 residues. V was clipped by 7 bases and J by 2 bases; unmatched bases: 7. This clonotype was obtained from a human donor who had recovered from COVID-19. Sequences were derived from CD4+ T cells from blood, cultured in vitro, sampled before SARS-CoV-2 vaccination. The V and J genes are TRBV20-1 and TRBJ2-7, with 11 nucleotides matching TRBD1. The CDR3 loop is CSDRTGGFTYEQYF. CDR3 bases: TGCAGTGATAGGACAGGGGGCTTCACCTACGAGCAGTACTTC.